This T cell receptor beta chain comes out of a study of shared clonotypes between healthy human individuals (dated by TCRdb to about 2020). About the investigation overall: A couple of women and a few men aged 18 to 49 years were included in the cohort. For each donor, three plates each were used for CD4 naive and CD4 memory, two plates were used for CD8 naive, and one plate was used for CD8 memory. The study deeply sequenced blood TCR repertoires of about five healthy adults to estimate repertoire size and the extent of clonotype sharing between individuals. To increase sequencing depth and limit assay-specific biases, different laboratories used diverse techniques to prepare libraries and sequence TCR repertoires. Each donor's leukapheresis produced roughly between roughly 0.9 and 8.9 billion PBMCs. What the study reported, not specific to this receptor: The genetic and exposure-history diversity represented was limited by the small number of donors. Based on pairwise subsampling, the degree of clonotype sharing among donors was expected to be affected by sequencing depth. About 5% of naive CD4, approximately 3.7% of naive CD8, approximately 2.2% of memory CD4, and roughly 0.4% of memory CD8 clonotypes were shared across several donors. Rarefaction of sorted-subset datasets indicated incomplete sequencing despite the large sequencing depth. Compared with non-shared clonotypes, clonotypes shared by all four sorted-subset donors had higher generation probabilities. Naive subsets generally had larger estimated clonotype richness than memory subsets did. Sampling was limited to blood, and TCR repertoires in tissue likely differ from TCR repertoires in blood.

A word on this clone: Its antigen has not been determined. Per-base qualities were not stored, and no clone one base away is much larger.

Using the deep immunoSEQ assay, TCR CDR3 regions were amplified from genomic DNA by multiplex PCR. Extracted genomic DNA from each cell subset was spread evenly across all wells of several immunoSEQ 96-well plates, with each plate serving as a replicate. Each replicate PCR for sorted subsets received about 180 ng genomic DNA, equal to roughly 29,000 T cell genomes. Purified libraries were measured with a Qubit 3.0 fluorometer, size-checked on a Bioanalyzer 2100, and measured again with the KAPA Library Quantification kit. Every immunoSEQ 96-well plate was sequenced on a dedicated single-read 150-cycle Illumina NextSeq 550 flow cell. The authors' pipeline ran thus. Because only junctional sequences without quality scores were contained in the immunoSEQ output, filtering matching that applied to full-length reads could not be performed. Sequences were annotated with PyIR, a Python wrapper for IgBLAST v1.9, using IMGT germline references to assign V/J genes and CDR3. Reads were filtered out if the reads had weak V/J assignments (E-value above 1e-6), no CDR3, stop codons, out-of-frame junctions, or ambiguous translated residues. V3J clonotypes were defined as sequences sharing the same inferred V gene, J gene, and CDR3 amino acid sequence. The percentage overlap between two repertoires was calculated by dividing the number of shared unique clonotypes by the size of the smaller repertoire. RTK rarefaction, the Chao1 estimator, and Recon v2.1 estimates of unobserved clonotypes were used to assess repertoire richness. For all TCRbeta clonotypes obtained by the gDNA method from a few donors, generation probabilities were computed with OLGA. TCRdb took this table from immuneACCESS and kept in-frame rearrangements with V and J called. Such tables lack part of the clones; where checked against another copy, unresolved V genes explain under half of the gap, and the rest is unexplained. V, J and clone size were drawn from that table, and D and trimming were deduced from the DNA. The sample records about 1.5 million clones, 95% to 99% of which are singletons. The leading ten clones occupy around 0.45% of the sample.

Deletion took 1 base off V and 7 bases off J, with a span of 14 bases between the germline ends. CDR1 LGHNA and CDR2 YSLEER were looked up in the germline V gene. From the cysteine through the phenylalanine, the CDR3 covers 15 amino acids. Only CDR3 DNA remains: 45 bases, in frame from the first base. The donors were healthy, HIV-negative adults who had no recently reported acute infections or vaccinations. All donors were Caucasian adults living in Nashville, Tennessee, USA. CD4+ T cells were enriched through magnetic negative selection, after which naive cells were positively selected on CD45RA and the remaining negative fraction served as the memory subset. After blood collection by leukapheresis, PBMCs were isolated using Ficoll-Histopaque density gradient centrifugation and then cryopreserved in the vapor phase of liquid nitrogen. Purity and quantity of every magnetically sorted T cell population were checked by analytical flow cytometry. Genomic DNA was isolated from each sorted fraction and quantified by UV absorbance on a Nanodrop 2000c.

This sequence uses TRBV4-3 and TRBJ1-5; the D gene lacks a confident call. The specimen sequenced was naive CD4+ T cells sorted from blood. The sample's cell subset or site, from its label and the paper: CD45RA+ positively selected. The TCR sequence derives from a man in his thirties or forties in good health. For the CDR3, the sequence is CASSQGWGRGQPQHF. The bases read TGCGCCAGCAGCCAAGGATGGGGTAGAGGCCAGCCCCAGCATTTT.